This T cell receptor beta chain was profiled in a study of blood T cells in healthy people across ages (dated by TCRdb to the mid-2010s). About the study as a whole: In model experiments, template switching captured roughly one uniquely barcoded TCR beta cDNA molecule for every two T cells. To track age-related changes in TCR beta repertoire diversity, the study relied on deep sequencing normalized with unique cDNA molecular identifiers. Donors were grouped into four age groups: young (average about 15 years), middle-aged (39), aged (about 60) and long-lived (over 80). To avoid experimental bias, donors of different ages were distributed randomly across sequencing lanes. Using the same blood draw, the study looked at two additional independent replicas of 1 million unique cDNA reads for two donors, one aged 18 to 30 and the other aged 80 or older.

Systemically healthy Caucasian individuals from Russia, some 40 in total and aged about 6 to 90 years, were included as donors. Around 9.7 milliliters of peripheral blood were collected from each donor into EDTA-treated Vacutainer tubes. Ficoll-Paque density-gradient centrifugation was used to isolate PBMCs, with at least 6.5 million per sample. Trizol reagent was used to extract total RNA from PBMCs, with at least 5 micrograms per sample. The percentages of naive CD45RAhigh/CD27high T cells were determined by flow cytometry on a PBMC aliquot from every donor. The CDR3 runs 15 amino acids, cysteine and phenylalanine included. Only the CDR3 portion is preserved as DNA: 45 bases, with reading frame beginning at the first base. The CDR1 and CDR2 encoded by the germline V gene are SGHTS and YDEGEE. Library preparation used 5' RACE. Sequencing took place on an Illumina HiSeq 2500. A second PCR of 7 to 11 cycles was performed with a sample-barcoded 5' primer and a J-beta primer mix. A template-switch 5' adaptor carrying 12 random nucleotides introduced a unique molecular identifier onto each TCR beta cDNA molecule. Each sample yielded at least 3 million CDR3-containing paired-end reads. First-strand cDNA synthesis was performed from all RNA using the Mint cDNA synthesis kit, with priming by a TRBC-specific oligonucleotide. Following uracil-DNA glycosylase treatment, all cDNA underwent a first 18-cycle PCR with the universal primers M1SS and BC2_uni_R. In the authors' own workflow: Normalization of each sample was performed by random selection of 1 million high-quality reads, each carrying a distinct molecular identifier. Instead of being binned into consensus sequences, reads that shared molecular identifiers were thrown out. CDR3 identification, clonotype clustering and error correction used MiTCR with a Q25 quality threshold and the strictest error-elimination algorithm. A nonparametric unseen species model using Euler transformation provided a lower-bound estimate of total TCR beta diversity. TCRdb reworked the public reads: Q25 trimming with fastp, MiXCR clone assembly, productive beta chains retained. Each CDR3 protein gets just one entry, which takes the most common genes and DNA from the rows behind it. These V and J calls are TCRdb output, not the study's own analysis. The sample has 1.5 million to 2 million distinct CDR3 sequences on record, 28% of them singletons. 6.5% to 8.5% of the sample lies in the top ten.

Overall results and qualifications from the work: There was a strong correlation between observed TCR beta diversity and the percentage of naive T cells measured by flow cytometry. Compared with the aged group, the long-lived group had more naive CD4+ T cells, fewer expanded clones and increased TCR diversity, suggesting age selection. Estimates of total diversity based on one million sequenced T cells were considered lower bounds and underestimates. Because the CMV infection status of the donors was unknown, age-related changes in expanded clonotypes may potentially have been confounded. As age increased, observed TCR beta diversity per million T cells dropped in a roughly linear way, and a significant reduction was already evident by age roughly 40. Since profiling was done on bulk unsorted PBMCs, naive and antigen-experienced compartments could not be conclusively compared.

About this clonotype itself: Its antigen remains unidentified. The junction and the germline gene differ at one end; a read error may be behind it.

This sequence originates from a young woman in good health. The rearranged segments are TRBV5-8 and TRBJ2-1; TRBD2 lines up with 13 middle nucleotides. The material sequenced was blood. The CDR3 protein sequence reads: CAGSFELAGGDEQFF. The sequence in DNA is TGTGCCGGCAGCTTTGAACTAGCGGGAGGGGACGAGCAGTTCTTC.